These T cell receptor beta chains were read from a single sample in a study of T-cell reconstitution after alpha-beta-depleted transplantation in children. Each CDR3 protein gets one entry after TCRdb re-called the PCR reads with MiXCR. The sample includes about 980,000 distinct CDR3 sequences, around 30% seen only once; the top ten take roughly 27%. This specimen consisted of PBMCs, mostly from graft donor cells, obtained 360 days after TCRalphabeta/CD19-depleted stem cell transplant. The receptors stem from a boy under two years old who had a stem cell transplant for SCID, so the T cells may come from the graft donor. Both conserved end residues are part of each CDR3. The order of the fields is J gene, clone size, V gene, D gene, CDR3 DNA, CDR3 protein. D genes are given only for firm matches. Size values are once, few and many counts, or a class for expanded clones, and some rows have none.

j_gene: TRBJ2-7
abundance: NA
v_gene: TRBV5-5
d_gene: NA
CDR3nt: TGTGCCAGCAGCTTGAGGGGGTCTAAACATAACGAGCAGTACTTC
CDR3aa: CASSLRGSKHNEQYF

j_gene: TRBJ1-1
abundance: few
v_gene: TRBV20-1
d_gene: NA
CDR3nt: TGCAGTGCTAGTGATCCGGACGGAAAGAACACTGAAGCTTTCTTT
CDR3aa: CSASDPDGKNTEAFF

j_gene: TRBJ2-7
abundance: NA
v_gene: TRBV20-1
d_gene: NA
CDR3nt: TGCAGTGCTGACCTCGGACTGTCCTACGAGCAGTACTTC
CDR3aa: CSADLGLSYEQYF

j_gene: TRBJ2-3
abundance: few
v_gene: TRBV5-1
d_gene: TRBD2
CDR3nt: TGCGCCAGCGCCCCCCTAGCGGGGACAGATACGCAGTATTTT
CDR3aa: CASAPLAGTDTQYF

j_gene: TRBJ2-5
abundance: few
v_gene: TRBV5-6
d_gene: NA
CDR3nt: TGTGCCAGCAGCTTGTTAGGGGAACAAGAGACCCAGTACTTC
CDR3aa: CASSLLGEQETQYF

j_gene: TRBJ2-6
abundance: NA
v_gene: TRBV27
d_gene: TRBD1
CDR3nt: TGTGCCAGCAGTTTAGGGGGGACAGGGTATTCTGGGGCCAACGTCCTGACTTTC
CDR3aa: CASSLGGTGYSGANVLTF

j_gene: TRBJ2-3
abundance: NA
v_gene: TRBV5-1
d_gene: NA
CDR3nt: TGCGCCAGCAGCCCGGCCGACAGGACGAGCACAGATACGCAGTATTTT
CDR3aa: CASSPADRTSTDTQYF

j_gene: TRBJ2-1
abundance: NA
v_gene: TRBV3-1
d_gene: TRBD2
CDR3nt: TGTGCCAGCAGCCCCGGACTAGCGGGGGGATCGATCAATGAGCAGTTCTTC
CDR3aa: CASSPGLAGGSINEQFF

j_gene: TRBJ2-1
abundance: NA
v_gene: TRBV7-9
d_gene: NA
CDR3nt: TGTGCCAGCAGCTTATCCAGCGTCAATGAGCAGTTCTTC
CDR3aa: CASSLSSVNEQFF

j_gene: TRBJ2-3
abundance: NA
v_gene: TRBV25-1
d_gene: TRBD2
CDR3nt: TGTGCCAGCAGTGCCCGACTAGCGGGGCATCAAGATACGCAGTATTTT
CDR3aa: CASSARLAGHQDTQYF

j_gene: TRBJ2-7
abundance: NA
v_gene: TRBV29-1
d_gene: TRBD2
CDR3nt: TGCAGCGTTGAACTAGCGGGGGAGCCACAACACGAGCAGTACTTC
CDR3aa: CSVELAGEPQHEQYF

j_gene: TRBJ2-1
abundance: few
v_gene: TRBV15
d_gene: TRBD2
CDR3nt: TGTGCCACCAGCATTGGACTAGCGGGGGTAAATGAGCAGTTCTTC
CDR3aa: CATSIGLAGVNEQFF

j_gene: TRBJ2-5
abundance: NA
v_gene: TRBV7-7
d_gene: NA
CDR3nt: TGTGCCAGCAGCTTAGGGTTAGGTGACGAAGAGACCCAGTACTTC
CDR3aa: CASSLGLGDEETQYF

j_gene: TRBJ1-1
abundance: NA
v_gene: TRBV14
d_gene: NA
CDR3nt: TGTGCCAGCAGCCAAGATTGGGGCCGGGCGAACACTGAAGCTTTCTTT
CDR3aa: CASSQDWGRANTEAFF

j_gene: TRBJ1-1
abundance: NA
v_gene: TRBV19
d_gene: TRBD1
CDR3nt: TGTGCCAGTAGTCCAGGACAGGGGTCTGCCGTTAACACTGAAGCTTTCTTT
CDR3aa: CASSPGQGSAVNTEAFF

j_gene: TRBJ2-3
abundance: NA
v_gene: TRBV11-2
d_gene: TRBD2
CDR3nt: TGTGCCAGCAGCTTAGGAACTAGCGGGGGGCCCTTCACAGATACGCAGTATTTT
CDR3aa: CASSLGTSGGPFTDTQYF

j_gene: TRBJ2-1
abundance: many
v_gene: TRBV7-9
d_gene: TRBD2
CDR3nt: TGTGCCAGCAGCGCGTGGACTAGTCGCAATGAGCAGTTCTTC
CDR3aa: CASSAWTSRNEQFF

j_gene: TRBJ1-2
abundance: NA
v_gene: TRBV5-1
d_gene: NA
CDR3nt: TGTGCCAGCAGCTTATCCAGTAACTATGGCTACACCTTC
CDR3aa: CASSLSSNYGYTF

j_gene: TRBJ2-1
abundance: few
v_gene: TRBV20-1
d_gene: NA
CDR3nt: TGCAGCCCGAGGGAGTACTTGGAGCAGTTCTTC
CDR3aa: CSPREYLEQFF

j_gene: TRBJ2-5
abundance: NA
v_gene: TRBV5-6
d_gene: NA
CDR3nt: TGTGCCAGCAGCTTTAGGCATTCAAGGGGTCGGGCGTACCAAAAGACCCAGTACTTC
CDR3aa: CASSFRHSRGRAYQKTQYF

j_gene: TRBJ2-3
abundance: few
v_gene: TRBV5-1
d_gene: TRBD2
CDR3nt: TGCGCCAGCAGCTTGCCTAGCGGGGGCGGCACAGATACGCAGTATTTT
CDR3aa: CASSLPSGGGTDTQYF

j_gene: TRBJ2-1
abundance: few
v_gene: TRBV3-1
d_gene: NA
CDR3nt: TGTGCCAGCAGCCAAGTCCCGAGGGGATACTACAATGAGCAGTTCTTC
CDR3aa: CASSQVPRGYYNEQFF

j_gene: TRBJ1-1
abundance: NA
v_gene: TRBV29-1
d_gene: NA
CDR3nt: TGCAGCGTTAATGTAGGCCGCATGAACACTGAAGCTTTCTTT
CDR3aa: CSVNVGRMNTEAFF

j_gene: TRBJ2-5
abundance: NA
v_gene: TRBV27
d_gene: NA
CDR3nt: TGTGCCAGCAGTGGGGCGGGGACCCAAGAGACCCAGTACTTC
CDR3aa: CASSGAGTQETQYF

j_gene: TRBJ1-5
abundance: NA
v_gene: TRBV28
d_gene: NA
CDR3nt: TGTGCCAGCAGTCCGCCGGGGGAGTGGGGGAGCCCCCAGCATTTT
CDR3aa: CASSPPGEWGSPQHF

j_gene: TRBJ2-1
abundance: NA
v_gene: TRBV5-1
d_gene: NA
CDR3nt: TGCGCCAGCCGACAGTCCGCTGTAGTAGAGCAGTTCTTC
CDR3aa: CASRQSAVVEQFF

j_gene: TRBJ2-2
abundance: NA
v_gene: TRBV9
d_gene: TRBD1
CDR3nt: TGTGCCAGCAGCGTTTACAGGGGGACCGGGGAGCTGTTTTTT
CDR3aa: CASSVYRGTGELFF

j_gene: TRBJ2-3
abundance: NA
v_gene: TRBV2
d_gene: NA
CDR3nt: TGTGCCATCTCGTCGGGGTCGCGGGCAGATACGCAGTATTTT
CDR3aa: CAISSGSRADTQYF

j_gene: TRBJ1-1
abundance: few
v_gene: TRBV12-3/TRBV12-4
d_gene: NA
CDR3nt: TGTGCCAGCAGTTTCGACCGGACTGAAGCTTTCTTT
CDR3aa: CASSFDRTEAFF

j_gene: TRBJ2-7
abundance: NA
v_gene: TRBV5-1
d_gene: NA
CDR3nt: TGCGCCAGCAGGGGGAAGGGGCCGACCTACGAGCAGTACTTC
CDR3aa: CASRGKGPTYEQYF

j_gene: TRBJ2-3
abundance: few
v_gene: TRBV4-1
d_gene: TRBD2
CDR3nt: TGCGCCAGCAGCCCCCTGACAGGACTAGCTACAGATACGCAGTATTTT
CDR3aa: CASSPLTGLATDTQYF

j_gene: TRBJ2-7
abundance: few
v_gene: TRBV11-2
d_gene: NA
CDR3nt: TGTGCCAGCAGCCTAACAGGGTCTCAAGGGATGTACTTC
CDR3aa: CASSLTGSQGMYF

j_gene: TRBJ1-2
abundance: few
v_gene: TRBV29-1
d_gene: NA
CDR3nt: TGCAGCGTTGGAGGGGGAAGCGGTGGCTACACCTTC
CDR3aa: CSVGGGSGGYTF

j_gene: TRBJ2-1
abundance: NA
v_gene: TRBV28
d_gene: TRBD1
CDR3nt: TGTGCCAGCAGTTGGAGGACAGGGGCCTACAATGAGCAGTTCTTC
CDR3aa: CASSWRTGAYNEQFF

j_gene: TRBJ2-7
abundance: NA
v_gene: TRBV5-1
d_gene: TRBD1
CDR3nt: TGCGCCAGCAGCTCCCAACCGGGACAGGGGGCTCCCCTCCCCTACGAGCAGTACTTC
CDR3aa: CASSSQPGQGAPLPYEQYF

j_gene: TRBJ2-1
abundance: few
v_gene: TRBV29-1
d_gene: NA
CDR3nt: TGCAGCGTTGATCGGATACCCAACACCTACAATGAGCAGTTCTTC
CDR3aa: CSVDRIPNTYNEQFF

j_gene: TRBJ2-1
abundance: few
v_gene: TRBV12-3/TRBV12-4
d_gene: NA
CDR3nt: TGTGCCAGCAGGCCAAACAGGGCTGGTGGCAATGAGCAGTTCTTC
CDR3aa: CASRPNRAGGNEQFF

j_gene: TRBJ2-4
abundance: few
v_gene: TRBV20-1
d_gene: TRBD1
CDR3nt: TGCAGTGCACCGAGGACAGGAGCAGCCAAAAACATTCAGTACTTC
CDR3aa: CSAPRTGAAKNIQYF

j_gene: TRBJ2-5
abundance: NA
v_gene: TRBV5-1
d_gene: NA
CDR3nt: TGCGCCAGCAGCTTTTTCCTAGGACATGACGGGGAGACCCAGTACTTC
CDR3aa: CASSFFLGHDGETQYF

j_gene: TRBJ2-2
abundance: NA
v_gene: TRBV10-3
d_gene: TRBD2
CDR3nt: TGTGCCATCAGTGCAGGGAGGGCGAGGTTCGGGGAGCTGTTTTTT
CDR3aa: CAISAGRARFGELFF

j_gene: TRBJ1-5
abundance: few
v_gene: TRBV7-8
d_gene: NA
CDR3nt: TGTGCCAGCAGCCCCCGCTACAGGGAGTACAATCAGCCCCAGCATTTT
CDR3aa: CASSPRYREYNQPQHF

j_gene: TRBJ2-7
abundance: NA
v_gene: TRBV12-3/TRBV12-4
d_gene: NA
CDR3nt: TGTGCCAGCAGATTACGATCCTACGAGCAGTACTTC
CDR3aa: CASRLRSYEQYF

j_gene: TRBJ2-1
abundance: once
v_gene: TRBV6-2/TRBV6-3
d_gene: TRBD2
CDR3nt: TGTGCCAGCAGCACCTTGGAGCGGGGGGTATACAATGAGCAGTTCTTC
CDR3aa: CASSTLERGVYNEQFF

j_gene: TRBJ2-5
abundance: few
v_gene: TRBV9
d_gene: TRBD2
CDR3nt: TGTGCCAGCAGCCTAAACCCAACTAGCGGGGGGGCTGGGGAGACCCAGTACTTC
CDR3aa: CASSLNPTSGGAGETQYF

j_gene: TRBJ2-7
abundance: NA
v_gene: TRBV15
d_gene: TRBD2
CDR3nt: TGTGCCACCAGCAGAGCCCCCGGGACTAGCGGGGACGAGCAGTACTTC
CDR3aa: CATSRAPGTSGDEQYF

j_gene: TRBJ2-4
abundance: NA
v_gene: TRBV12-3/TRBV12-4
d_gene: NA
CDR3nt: TGTGCCAGCAGTTTCCAGGGTGGTGCGTACTTC
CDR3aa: CASSFQGGAYF

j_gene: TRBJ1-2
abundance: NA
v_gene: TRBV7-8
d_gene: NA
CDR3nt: TGTGCCAGCAGCCGCGAGGCGGCGGCTAACTATGGCTACACCTTC
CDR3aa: CASSREAAANYGYTF

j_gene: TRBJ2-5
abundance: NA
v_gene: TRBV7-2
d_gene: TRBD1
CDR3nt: TGTGCCAGCAGCTGGGACAACAGGGGATTCCAAGAGACCCAGTACTTC
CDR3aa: CASSWDNRGFQETQYF

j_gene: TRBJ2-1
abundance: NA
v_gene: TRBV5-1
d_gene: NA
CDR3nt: TGCGCCAGCAGCCCCGGGGGAGTGGGTGAGCAGTTCTTC
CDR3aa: CASSPGGVGEQFF

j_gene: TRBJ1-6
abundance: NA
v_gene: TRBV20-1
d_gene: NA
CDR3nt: TGCAGTGCTACCCGGGACGTTAATTCACCCCTCCACTTT
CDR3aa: CSATRDVNSPLHF

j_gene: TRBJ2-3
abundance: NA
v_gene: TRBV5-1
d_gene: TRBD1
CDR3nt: TGCGCCAGCAGCTTTCGGGACAGGGACTCGGATACGCAGTATTTT
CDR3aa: CASSFRDRDSDTQYF

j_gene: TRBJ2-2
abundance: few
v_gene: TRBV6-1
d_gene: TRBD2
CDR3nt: TGTGCCAGCAGTCAAACTAGCGGGGCCGGGGAGCTGTTTTTT
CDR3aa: CASSQTSGAGELFF

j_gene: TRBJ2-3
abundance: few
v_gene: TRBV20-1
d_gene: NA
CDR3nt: TGCAGTGCTGCTAGGGGCACAGATACGCAGTATTTT
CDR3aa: CSAARGTDTQYF

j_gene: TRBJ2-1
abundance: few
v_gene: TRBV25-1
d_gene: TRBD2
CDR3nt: TGTGCCAGCAGTGAGGAGCATTGGACTAGCGGGGGCCCCCTGCATGAGCAGTTCTTC
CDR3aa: CASSEEHWTSGGPLHEQFF

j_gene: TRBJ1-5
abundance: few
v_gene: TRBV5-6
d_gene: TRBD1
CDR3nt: TGTGCCGACATGGAGGGGGCAGCGTGGGGCAATCAGCCCCAGCATTTT
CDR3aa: CADMEGAAWGNQPQHF

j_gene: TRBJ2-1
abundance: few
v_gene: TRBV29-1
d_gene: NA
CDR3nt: TGCAGCGTTGAAAGACCTTACAATGAGCAGTTCTTC
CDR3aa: CSVERPYNEQFF

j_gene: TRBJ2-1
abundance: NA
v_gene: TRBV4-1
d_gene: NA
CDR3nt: TGCGCCAGCAGCCAAGATTTGGCTTCCGCCCTAGGGGAGCAGTTCTTC
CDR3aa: CASSQDLASALGEQFF

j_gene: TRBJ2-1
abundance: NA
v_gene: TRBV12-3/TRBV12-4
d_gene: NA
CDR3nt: TGTGCCAGCAGTTTAAGGTTTCGGCGTTCCTGGTGGTTCTTC
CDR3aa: CASSLRFRRSWWFF

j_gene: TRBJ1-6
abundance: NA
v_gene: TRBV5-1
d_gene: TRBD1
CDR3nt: TGCGCCAGCAGCTTCGGACAGGGCCAGTCACCCCTCCACTTT
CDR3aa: CASSFGQGQSPLHF

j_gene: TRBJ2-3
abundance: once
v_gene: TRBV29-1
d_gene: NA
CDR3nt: TGCAGCGTTGAAGGGTATAAAGGGTCCAAGGATTTT
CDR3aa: CSVEGYKGSKDF